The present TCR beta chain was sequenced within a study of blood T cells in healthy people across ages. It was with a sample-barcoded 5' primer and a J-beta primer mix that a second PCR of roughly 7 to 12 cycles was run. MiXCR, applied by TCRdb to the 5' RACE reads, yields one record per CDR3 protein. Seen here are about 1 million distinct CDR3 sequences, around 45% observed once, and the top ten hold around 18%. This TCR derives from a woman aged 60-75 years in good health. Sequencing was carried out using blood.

The CDR3 coding sequence is TGTGCCAGCAGCTGGCGGGAGGTCTCCTACAATGAGCAGTTCTTC. Its protein product is CASSWREVSYNEQFF. This chain uses TRBV11-2 with TRBJ2-1; 8 bases are shared with TRBD2. Germline V CDR1 and CDR2: SGHAT, FQNNGV. V gave up 4 bases and J gave up 0 bases; unmatched junction bases: 2. The CDR3 contains 15 residues.